Listed below are T cell receptor beta chains from one sample, sequenced in a study of blood T cells in healthy people across ages. TCRdb recomputed calls from the 5' RACE reads with MiXCR, one row per CDR3 protein. The sample has roughly 800,000 distinct CDR3 sequences; about 36% are singletons. Material for sequencing was blood. The origin of the receptors is a man younger than 30 in good health. Each CDR3 is given without its conserved first and last residue. Fields, in order: V gene, J gene, CDR3 protein.

V: TRBV4-1
J: TRBJ1-1
CDR3: ASSQDAGGGTEAF

V: TRBV15
J: TRBJ2-3
CDR3: ATSSPSGGLTDTQY

V: TRBV20-1
J: TRBJ2-1
CDR3: SARLGGRGNEQF

V: TRBV20-1
J: TRBJ1-2
CDR3: SARSVPSTGSGYT

V: TRBV24-1
J: TRBJ2-2
CDR3: ATSDLADSFTGELF

V: TRBV7-9
J: TRBJ2-2
CDR3: AAGTGTNTGELF

V: TRBV12-3/TRBV12-4
J: TRBJ1-5
CDR3: ASNHGRREPQH

V: TRBV4-1
J: TRBJ2-3
CDR3: ASSQVAGVTDTQY

V: TRBV4-3
J: TRBJ2-3
CDR3: AGSQLGPGITDTQY

V: TRBV30
J: TRBJ2-3
CDR3: AWSVLSTDTQY

V: TRBV7-9
J: TRBJ1-2
CDR3: ASSPRTGLGYT

V: TRBV9
J: TRBJ2-2
CDR3: ASSVGGTITNTGELF

V: TRBV7-9
J: TRBJ2-1
CDR3: ASSRSADNEQF

V: TRBV7-6
J: TRBJ2-1
CDR3: ASSPTGQGFNEQF

V: TRBV12-3/TRBV12-4
J: TRBJ2-5
CDR3: ASRPRGYQETQY

V: TRBV5-6
J: TRBJ1-1
CDR3: ASSPAGRENTEAF

V: TRBV6-5
J: TRBJ1-1
CDR3: ASSYSFTLGTSEAF

V: TRBV7-9
J: TRBJ1-1
CDR3: ASSSTGKLFDAF

V: TRBV7-2
J: -
CDR3: ASSLQAGANEQY

V: TRBV6-6
J: TRBJ2-1
CDR3: ASSYSGTPYNEQF

V: TRBV2
J: TRBJ1-1
CDR3: ASSPKGVRTEAF

V: TRBV12-3/TRBV12-4
J: TRBJ2-2
CDR3: ASSSGQGTGELF

V: TRBV6-1
J: TRBJ1-1
CDR3: ASKYEGRRNTEAF

V: TRBV10-3
J: TRBJ2-7
CDR3: AITPTGDAHEQY

V: TRBV7-2
J: TRBJ1-1
CDR3: ASSLGAGPF

V: TRBV12-3/TRBV12-4
J: TRBJ1-6
CDR3: ASSLGTDPRDSPPH

V: TRBV4-1
J: TRBJ1-1
CDR3: ASSQGRDMNTEAF

V: TRBV10-3
J: TRBJ1-6
CDR3: AISEGLWSSPLH

V: TRBV7-9
J: TRBJ2-6
CDR3: ASSLKPADSAGANVLT

V: TRBV12-3/TRBV12-4
J: TRBJ1-5
CDR3: ASSPRQGDYSDQPQH

V: TRBV7-2
J: TRBJ2-1
CDR3: ASSLSAGTYNEQF

V: TRBV4-2
J: TRBJ2-2
CDR3: ASSQNGQGSGELF

V: TRBV27
J: -
CDR3: ASSPRQGASHEQY

V: TRBV7-2
J: TRBJ1-2
CDR3: ASSPGGQGLYGYT

V: TRBV6-5
J: TRBJ1-2
CDR3: ASSHSTGTTGYGYT

V: TRBV20-1
J: TRBJ1-4
CDR3: SARPGEVGKLF

V: TRBV7-9
J: TRBJ1-1
CDR3: ASSPRPSGAF

V: TRBV10-3
J: TRBJ1-5
CDR3: AIGVSSGNQPQH

V: TRBV25-1
J: TRBJ1-6
CDR3: ASRKDGRSSPLH

V: TRBV19
J: TRBJ2-7
CDR3: ASSPTGGEQY

V: TRBV12-3/TRBV12-4
J: TRBJ2-5
CDR3: ASSTGTSRLGTQY

V: TRBV9
J: TRBJ1-4
CDR3: ASSASGTENEKLF

V: TRBV7-2
J: TRBJ1-5
CDR3: ASSLSLQPQH

V: TRBV7-2
J: TRBJ1-5
CDR3: ASSFYRDSNQPQH

V: TRBV29-1
J: TRBJ1-2
CDR3: SVDPGGSAGYT

V: TRBV12-3/TRBV12-4
J: TRBJ2-1
CDR3: ASSRVASAFNSYNEQF

V: TRBV5-4
J: TRBJ1-2
CDR3: ASSFRGAGGYGYT

V: TRBV4-3
J: TRBJ2-7
CDR3: ASSQVGGSADSYEQY

V: TRBV12-3/TRBV12-4
J: TRBJ2-2
CDR3: ASSLYGGSGGELF

V: TRBV29-1
J: TRBJ2-3
CDR3: SAGQTNTDTQY

V: TRBV12-3/TRBV12-4
J: TRBJ1-1
CDR3: ASSRRDSLTEAF

V: TRBV12-3/TRBV12-4
J: -
CDR3: ASFPSGGSGGAGNIQY

V: TRBV5-1
J: TRBJ2-3
CDR3: ASSLDGRISTDTQY

V: TRBV29-1
J: TRBJ2-7
CDR3: SASDSYEQY

V: TRBV30
J: TRBJ2-5
CDR3: AWSSLGQGQY

V: TRBV4-3
J: TRBJ2-4
CDR3: ASSQGLAGDREQY